These 4 T cell receptor beta chains were sequenced from one sample in a study of T cell repertoires in cytomegalovirus infection. TCRdb fed the reads into MiXCR, producing one record per CDR3 protein. The repertoire holds almost 300,000 distinct CDR3 sequences, around 10% seen once, with approximately 2.3% in the top ten. What was sequenced was PBMCs. These receptors came from a human donor in good health (CMV status not recorded). Some clones in this sample may be carry-over from other donors' samples.

A word on this clonotype: An end of the junction differs from the germline gene, which may be a read error. The chain joins TRBV6-5 to TRBJ2-3; D gene ambiguous. CDR1 and CDR2 (germline): MNHEY, SVGAGI. The CDR3 is 15 residues long. For the CDR3, the DNA is TGTGCCAGCAGTTACTCGCCGGGCCCCACAAATACGCAGTATTTT. Amino acid sequence: CASSYSPGPTNTQYF.

This clonotype was counted ten times or more. V and J are TRBV7-2 and TRBJ2-3; possible D gene TRBD2, 6 bases. This CDR3 spans 16 amino acids. Germline V CDR1 and CDR2: SGHTA, FQGNSA. Trimming shortened V by 5 bases and J by 0 bases, and 15 bases separated the two germline ends. CDR3 DNA: TGTGCCAGCAGCCCCAATTCCGCGGGGAGCACAGATACGCAGTATTTT. Its protein is CASSPNSAGSTDTQYF.

V is TRBV5-1 and J is TRBJ2-7, with D perhaps matching TRBD1 (6 bases). Germline V gives CDR1 SGHRS, CDR2 YFSETQ. This CDR3 spans 14 amino acids. V was trimmed by 3 bases and J by 3 bases, leaving 13 bases between them. This CDR3 is CASSWTEGNYEQYF. CDR3 nucleotide sequence: TGCGCCAGCAGCTGGACAGAGGGAAACTACGAGCAGTACTTC.

The CDR3 reads CASSTRRYSNEKLFF. The CDR3 DNA reads TGTGCCAGCAGTACACGGAGGTACAGTAATGAAAAACTGTTTTTT. The V gene is TRBV13, the J gene TRBJ1-4; D ambiguous. Trimming shortened V by 6 bases and J by 4 bases, and 15 bases separated the two germline ends. Germline V lookup: CDR1 PRHDT, CDR2 FYEKMQ (reference sequence). The CDR3 consists of 15 residues.